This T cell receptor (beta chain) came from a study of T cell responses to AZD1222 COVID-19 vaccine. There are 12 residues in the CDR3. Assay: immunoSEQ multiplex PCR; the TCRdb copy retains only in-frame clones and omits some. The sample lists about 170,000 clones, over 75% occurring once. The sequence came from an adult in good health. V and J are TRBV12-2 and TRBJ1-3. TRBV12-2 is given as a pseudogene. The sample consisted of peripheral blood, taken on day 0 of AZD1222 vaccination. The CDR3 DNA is TGTGCAAGTCGCTTAGCGCCAAACACCATATATTTT. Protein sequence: CASRLAPNTIYF.